This T cell receptor beta chain appears in the sequencing data of a study of blood T cell repertoires in COVID-19. Study overall: The samples span acute and convalescent COVID-19 from the United States, Italy and Spain. PBMCs, B-cell-depleted T cells, or T cells provided the cDNA or gDNA that made up the material.

Original methodology: Amplification with reference gene primers provided the estimates of nucleated cell counts. TCRdb's copy holds only in-frame clones and misses some; the assay was immunoSEQ multiplex PCR. V and J calls and clone size are as listed in that table; D and trimming were resolved from the DNA. The table lists roughly 230,000 clones, roughly 90% of them singletons. Germline V gene lookup returns CDR1 SGHVS and CDR2 FQNEAQ. The V and J ends lost 1 base and 4 bases respectively, with 7 bases between them. The CDR3 has 13 amino acids. The V call is TRBV7-8, the J call TRBJ1-1; D is ambiguous. Material for sequencing was peripheral blood. The TCR was taken from a human donor in a cohort sampled during active COVID-19. The CDR3 DNA reads as TGTGCCAGCAGCTTAGGCCAACTCACTGAAGCTTTCTTT. It is translated as CASSLGQLTEAFF.